What follows describes a single TCR beta chain. The antigen it recognizes is unknown. No much larger clone is present one base from it, and per-base qualities are unavailable. The sample belongs to a study of CD8+ T cells in alopecia areata (dated by TCRdb to about 2018). Study-wide context: The study used high-throughput TCRbeta sequencing to examine T cell clonal expansion in alopecia areata, in both the C3H/HeJ mouse model and human patients. Scalp tissue and sorted CD4+ and CD8+ peripheral blood T cells from patchy and totalis/universalis alopecia areata patients and from healthy controls were covered by human TCRbeta sequencing. Scalp clonality was compared across normal scalp (n=4), patchy alopecia areata scalp (n=8), and alopecia totalis/universalis scalp (n=8). RNA was obtained with the PAXgene miRNA kit for fixed scalp, the miRNeasy kit for PBMCs, and the RNeasy kit for mouse skin. immunoSEQ multiplex PCR using 35 Vbeta forward primers and 13 Jbeta reverse primers was used to amplify TCRbeta CDR3 regions. Summary of the overall study and its limitations: Lesional scalp, especially in alopecia totalis/universalis, showed higher clonality and more expanded CD8+ clones than normal scalp, suggesting antigenic drive. Shared TCR sequences between patients were less evident than in mice, which may be partly attributable to HLA diversity in the patient population. Unlike mouse skin, which is dominated by gammadelta T cells, normal human skin has resident alphabeta T cells that are also sequenced, and this complicates analysis of the scalp TCR repertoire.

Libraries were made using the immunoSEQ multiplex PCR assay. For TCR sequencing, RNA was extracted from every sample and reverse transcribed into cDNA to serve as template. First-strand cDNA was synthesized using SuperScript III with a 2:1 mix of oligo-dT and random hexamers. A synthetic immune receptor repertoire was used to assess amplification bias, and residual bias was removed computationally. The source study handled its data this way. Raw reads were preprocessed to remove errors, and CDR3 was defined according to IMGT conventions as the region from the conserved cysteine to phenylalanine. Clonality was calculated as 1 minus Shannon entropy normalized by log2 of the number of productive unique TCRs. CD4 or CD8 identity of scalp clones was inferred by cross-referencing scalp TCRbeta sequences with sorted blood CD4 and CD8 repertoires. Here the immuneACCESS table is served through TCRdb, limited to in-frame sequences with V and J called. Missing clones are a known gap in these copies; in checked studies unresolved V genes cover under half, and the rest lacks a known reason. That table supplies the V and J calls and clone size; D and trimming were determined from the DNA. Counted in this sample were 100,000 to 120,000 clones; roughly 55% of them appeared once. Roughly 25% of the sample is taken by the ten largest.

Lesional scalp punch biopsies and peripheral blood were obtained from alopecia areata patients. PBMCs were separated by density centrifugation and stained for CD3, CD4 and CD8, after which CD4+ and CD8+ T cells were sorted on a FACSAria. Untreated alopecia areata patients were recruited as part of a multicenter biomarker study. In about 5 patients from the biomarker study, blood CD8+ T cells were sorted further into NKG2D-low and NKG2D-high fractions. Taken from cysteine to phenylalanine, the CDR3 has 12 residues. The DNA shown is the 36-base CDR3, in frame from base 1. Sequences SGHAT (CDR1) and FQNNGV (CDR2) are obtained from the germline V gene. Relative to germline, V is 5 bases shorter and J is 3 bases shorter, with 8 bases between their ends.

The clonotype comes from a human donor with alopecia areata. Sample: NKG2D-low CD8+ T cells sorted from blood. The sample's cell subset or site, from its label and the paper: sorted CD8+ NKG2D-low blood T cells. The V and J segments used are TRBV11-2 and TRBJ2-7; the D segment cannot be called with confidence. The CDR3 protein sequence reads: CASSVGLYEQYF. The sequence in DNA is TGTGCCAGCAGCGTCGGGCTCTACGAGCAGTACTTC.